These 29 T cell receptor beta chains were all obtained from the same sample, sequenced in a study of CD8 T cells in ankylosing spondylitis (dated by TCRdb to between 2016 and 2019). To prepare the library, 5' RACE was applied. This sample was sequenced with an Illumina HiSeq 2500. The public reads were reanalyzed by TCRdb: fastp trimming at Q25, MiXCR alignment, in-frame beta chains only. Rows matching on CDR3 protein sequence are summarized as one entry with the most common DNA and genes. The sample data list approximately 440,000 distinct CDR3 sequences, and roughly 18% of these were observed just once. 0.85% to 1.3% of the sample comes from the top ten. The antigens of these receptors remain unknown. Study-level results and caveats: Blood from ankylosing spondylitis patients appeared to be characterized by a TCR beta motif made up of several highly homologous amino acid variants.

Sequencing used blood, either unsorted or a sorted T cell fraction (not recorded which). The source of these receptors is a male donor with ankylosing spondylitis.

V gene TRBV5-1 combines with J gene TRBJ2-2; D tentatively reads TRBD1 or TRBD2 (5 bases each). The CDR3 runs to 16 residues. Germline assignment: CDR1 SGHRS and CDR2 YFSETQ. Trimming removed 6 bases from V and 6 bases from J, with 21 bases in between. CDR3 sequence (DNA): TGCGCCAGCAACTTACAGAGGGGCGGACTGGCCGGGGAGCTGTTTTTT. Translation: CASNLQRGGLAGELFF.

The genes are TRBV10-3 and TRBJ2-7, with 9 nucleotides matching TRBD1. V was clipped by 3 bases and J by 7 bases; unmatched bases: 10. Looked up from germline, CDR1 is ENHRY and CDR2 is SYGVKD. The CDR3 runs 15 residues. The CDR3 protein is CAISDSGTGFREQYF. CDR3 coding DNA: TGTGCCATCAGTGATTCCGGGACAGGGTTTCGGGAGCAGTACTTC.

With respect to this clonotype: One end of the junction varies from germline; a read error may be responsible. The chain employs TRBV12-3 or TRBV12-4 and TRBJ2-6; weak D call: TRBD2 (5 bases). This CDR3 has 18 residues. The CDR3 spells CARSLAPGYGSGANVLTF. The CDR3 region has the DNA TGTGCCCGCAGTTTAGCCCCGGGATACGGCTCTGGGGCCAACGTCCTGACTTTC.

This clonotype was observed many times. This chain joins TRBV29-1 and TRBJ1-1; D possibly corresponds to TRBD1 (6 bases). Germline lookup yields CDR1 SQVTM and CDR2 ANQGSEA. The CDR3 has 15 residues. V lost 2 bases, J lost 1 base, and 14 bases lay in between. The DNA for the CDR3 is TGCAGCGTTGAAATTAGGGGGGGCGGGAACACTGAAGCTTTCTTT. Its translation: CSVEIRGGGNTEAFF.

This chain joins TRBV25-1 and TRBJ2-7, with D possibly matching TRBD2 (6 bases). This CDR3 has 14 amino acids. The V and J ends lost 7 bases and 0 bases respectively, with 13 bases between them. Per the germline V gene, CDR1 is MGHDK and CDR2 is SYGVNS. This chain's CDR3 is CASKEGHFSYEQYF. The CDR3 DNA follows: TGTGCCAGCAAGGAGGGCCACTTCTCCTACGAGCAGTACTTC.

This clonotype was observed a few times. V is TRBV20-1 and J is TRBJ1-2; tentatively, D is TRBD1 (5 bases). The V gene's germline CDR1 is DFQATT and CDR2 SNEGSKA (reference sequence). The CDR3 is made up of 14 amino acids. Trimming stripped 5 bases from V and 10 bases from J, with 23 bases between. This CDR3 reads CSALGGSKAADYTF. For the CDR3, the DNA is TGCAGTGCTCTTGGGGGGTCCAAGGCGGCTGACTACACCTTC.

This clonotype was seen a handful of times. This sequence joins TRBV20-1 and TRBJ2-7; TRBD2 matches at 10 bases. The CDR3 has 14 amino acids. V gave up 6 bases and J gave up 5 bases; unmatched junction bases: 10. Germline lookup yields CDR1 DFQATT and CDR2 SNEGSKA (reference sequence). The CDR3 spells CSAPGSSGRDEQYF. The CDR3 DNA is TGCAGTGCCCCCGGGTCTAGCGGGAGAGACGAGCAGTACTTC.

V is TRBV20-1 and J is TRBJ2-1; 14 positions agree with TRBD2. The CDR3 extends over 15 amino acids. The germline V gene has CDR1 DFQATT and CDR2 SNEGSKA (reference sequence). The V and J ends lost 6 bases and 9 bases, in that order; junction bases with no gene match: 10. CDR3 in amino acids: CSAKGTSGSIGEQFF. CDR3 nucleotides: TGCAGTGCAAAAGGGACTAGCGGGAGTATAGGTGAGCAGTTCTTC.

The chain couples TRBV6-2 or TRBV6-3 to TRBJ1-5; D is undetermined. The V and J ends lost 2 bases and 0 bases respectively, with 8 bases between them. Germline CDR1 reads MNHEY; CDR2 reads SVGEGT. CDR3 size: 15 residues. CDR3 nucleotide sequence: TGTGCCAGCAGTTACCGGGAATATAGCAATCAGCCCCAGCATTTT. It yields the protein CASSYREYSNQPQHF.

The chain has TRBV3-1 and TRBJ2-4, with 9 bases matching TRBD1. The CDR3 is made up of 14 amino acids. In germline, CDR1 is LGHDT, CDR2 YNNKEL (reference sequence). V was clipped by 6 bases and J by 5 bases; unmatched bases: 5. The CDR3 is CASRKTGGENIQYF. DNA for the CDR3: TGTGCCAGCAGGAAGACAGGGGGGGAAAACATTCAGTACTTC. The full variable domain, in which reference TRBV3-1 and TRBJ2-4 provide the parts outside the CDR3, is DTAVSQTPKYLVTQMGNDKSIKCEQNLGHDTMYWYKQDSKKFLKIMFSYNNKELIINETVPNRFSPKSPDKAHLNLHINSLELGDSAVYFCASRKTGGENIQYFGAGTRLSVL.

This clonotype has only a few counts. The genes are TRBV28 and TRBJ1-6; D is unresolved. V lost 10 bases to trimming and J lost 0 bases, with 10 bases between them. Germline assignment: CDR1 MDHEN and CDR2 SYDVKM. The CDR3 has 14 residues. The CDR3 here is CATAPPSYNSPLHF. Written as DNA, the CDR3 is TGTGCCACCGCCCCACCCTCCTATAATTCACCCCTCCACTTT.

This clonotype was counted only a few times. The gene calls are TRBV20-1 and TRBJ1-5; TRBD1 aligns across 7 bases. The V segment lost 3 bases and the J segment 1 base; nucleotides outside the gene matches: 3. The CDR3 sequence is 14 residues long. The germline CDR1 and CDR2 sequences are DFQATT and SNEGSKA (reference sequence). The CDR3 sequence: CSARGGQSNQPQHF. In nucleotides, the CDR3 is TGCAGTGCTAGGGGGGGACAGAGCAATCAGCCCCAGCATTTT.

The rearrangement joins TRBV28 to TRBJ1-4; maybe TRBD1 (5 bases). CDR1 is MDHEN and CDR2 is SYDVKM in the germline V gene. Trimming removed 5 bases at V and 8 bases at J, with 18 bases between. The CDR3 runs to 15 residues. This CDR3 is CASSPRGGPGEKLFF. The CDR3 DNA follows: TGTGCCAGCAGTCCCCGGGGAGGGCCAGGGGAAAAACTGTTTTTT.

This clonotype showed up just a few times. The V call is TRBV7-2, the J call TRBJ1-1; D gene unclear. CDR3 length: 14 amino acids. The V gene lost 3 bases and the J gene lost 2 bases, with 10 bases spanning the gap. Germline V gene sequence: CDR1 SGHTA, CDR2 FQGNSA. The CDR3 spells CASSLTRPNTEAFF. The CDR3, as DNA: TGTGCCAGCAGCTTGACGCGACCAAACACTGAAGCTTTCTTT.

The sample holds a few counts of this clonotype. The chain has TRBV25-1 and TRBJ2-7; no clear D gene. The V gene lost 3 bases and the J gene lost 5 bases, with 8 bases spanning the gap. This CDR3 is 12 amino acids long. Germline V lookup: CDR1 MGHDK, CDR2 SYGVNS. The CDR3 here is CASSEYSHEQYF. The CDR3 region has the DNA TGTGCCAGCAGTGAGTATAGCCACGAGCAGTACTTC.

In this sample, this clonotype turned up a few times. The chain joins TRBV7-3 to TRBJ2-1, with TRBD2 matching 7 bases. This CDR3 comprises 15 residues. Germline V CDR1 and CDR2: SGHTA, FQGTGA. With 4 bases clipped from V and 2 bases from J, the junction kept 5 bases outside the gene matches. Here the CDR3 DNA reads TGTGCCAGCAGCTCCAGCGGGGCTACCTACAATGAGCAGTTCTTC. Translation: CASSSSGATYNEQFF.

This clonotype was recorded a few times. CDR3 residues: CASSDRGTEQYF. For the CDR3, the DNA is TGTGCCAGCAGCGACAGGGGGACCGAGCAGTACTTC. The chain combines TRBV7-9 with TRBJ2-7; TRBD1 matches at 9 bases. Germline CDR1 is SEHNR and CDR2 is FQNEAQ (reference sequence). V lost 5 bases to trimming and J lost 6 bases; unmatched junction nucleotides: 2. This CDR3 spans 12 amino acids.

This clonotype was seen only a few times. The J gene is TRBJ1-1, the V gene TRBV7-9; D possibly corresponds to TRBD1 (5 bases). This CDR3 region has 17 residues. Germline values: CDR1 SEHNR, CDR2 FQNEAQ (reference sequence). Trimming removed 1 base at V and 1 base at J, with 16 bases between. CDR3: CASSLESVVRGNTEAFF. The CDR3 DNA reads TGTGCCAGCAGCTTAGAGTCTGTAGTAAGGGGGAACACTGAAGCTTTCTTT.

The chain couples TRBV6-1 to TRBJ1-2; maybe TRBD1 (5 bases). CDR3 length: 13 residues. The V gene's germline CDR1 is MNHNS and CDR2 SASEGT. Trimming took 6 bases from V and 4 from J, leaving 12 bases between them. Written as DNA, the CDR3 is TGTGCCAGCAGCGCCGGGGCCCTCTATGGCTACACCTTC. Amino acid sequence: CASSAGALYGYTF.

This clonotype was counted ten times or more. The rearrangement links TRBV7-3 to TRBJ1-6, with D maybe TRBD1 (5 bases). CDR3 length: 15 residues. V was clipped by 5 bases and J by 7 bases, with 15 bases between them. CDR1 and CDR2 (germline): SGHTA, FQGTGA. The CDR3 region is CASSPLPRGNSPLHF. The CDR3, as DNA: TGTGCCAGCAGCCCCCTACCTCGGGGGAATTCACCCCTCCACTTT.

This clonotype was detected a few times. V and J are TRBV20-1 and TRBJ2-5; 11 nucleotides align to TRBD2. V dropped 2 bases and J dropped 4; count of bases not matched to a gene: 3. In germline, CDR1 is DFQATT, CDR2 SNEGSKA (reference sequence). The CDR3 is 14 residues long. CDR3 in amino acids: CSARRLAGGETQYF. The CDR3, as DNA: TGCAGTGCTAGACGGCTAGCGGGAGGAGAGACCCAGTACTTC.

The chain joins TRBV20-1 to TRBJ2-2; TRBD2 aligns across 12 bases. Germline V CDR1 and CDR2: DFQATT, SNEGSKA (reference sequence). The CDR3 spans 17 residues. V shed 3 bases and J 6 bases; nucleotides not matched to a gene: 11. Here the CDR3 DNA reads TGCAGTGCTAGGGTCCTAGCGGGAGGGGTTGCGCCCGGGGAGCTGTTTTTT. This gives the protein CSARVLAGGVAPGELFF.

This clonotype showed up just a few times. The chain joins TRBV4-1 to TRBJ1-5, with D uncertain. The V gene's germline CDR1 is MGHRA and CDR2 YSYEKL. Trimming removed 0 bases at V and 4 bases at J, with 4 bases between. The CDR3 extends over 13 amino acids. The CDR3 bases are TGCGCCAGCAGCCAAGACCCTAATCAGCCCCAGCATTTT. Translating gives CASSQDPNQPQHF.

The chain recombines TRBV9 with TRBJ2-1; D may correspond to TRBD1 or TRBD2 (5 bases each). This CDR3 is built from 13 residues. V lost 0 bases to trimming and J lost 8 bases, with 9 bases between them. Germline CDR1 reads SGDLS; CDR2 reads YYNGEE. CDR3 sequence: CASSVDPGHEQFF. As DNA, the CDR3 is TGTGCCAGCAGCGTAGACCCGGGGCATGAGCAGTTCTTC. Variable domain in full (rest from reference TRBV9 and TRBJ2-1): DSGVTQTPKHLITATGQRVTLRCSPRSGDLSVYWYQQSLDQGLQFLIQYYNGEERAKGNILERFSAQQFPDLHSELNLSSLELGDSALYFCASSVDPGHEQFFGPGTRLTVL.

The V call is TRBV29-1, the J call TRBJ2-7; D not certain. Trimming stripped 4 bases from V and 5 bases from J, with 15 bases between. This CDR3 comprises 13 residues. Germline CDR1 and CDR2: SQVTM and ANQGSEA. The CDR3 loop is CSVAKGTIHEQYF. In DNA, the CDR3 is TGCAGCGTTGCGAAGGGTACAATCCACGAGCAGTACTTC.

This clonotype was picked up a small number of times. V usage is TRBV7-2 and J usage is TRBJ2-3; D may be TRBD2 (5 bases). This CDR3 is 14 amino acids long. CDR1 SGHTA and CDR2 FQGNSA come from the germline V gene. Trimming took 3 bases from V and 3 from J, leaving 10 bases between them. CDR3 protein: CASSFDYGTDTQYF. CDR3 coding DNA: TGTGCCAGCAGCTTTGACTATGGAACAGATACGCAGTATTTT.

CDR3 bases: TGTGCCAGCACGGTTCCAGGACTAGCGATCACAGATACGCAGTATTTT. Translated: CASTVPGLAITDTQYF. The gene calls are TRBV11-2 and TRBJ2-3, with 9 positions matching TRBD2. The CDR3 sequence is 16 residues long. Germline V gene lookup returns CDR1 SGHAT and CDR2 FQNNGV. V trimming: 7 bases; J trimming: 2 bases; junction bases outside the gene matches: 10.

This clonotype was seen at least ten times. The gene calls are TRBV27 and TRBJ2-5; D perhaps matches TRBD2 (6 bases). CDR3 size: 13 residues. Trimming stripped 0 bases from V and 7 bases from J, with 9 bases between. Germline CDR1 and CDR2: MNHEY and SMNVEV (reference sequence). CDR3 protein: CASSLSAGGTQYF. DNA of the CDR3: TGTGCCAGCAGTTTATCGGCCGGGGGGACCCAGTACTTC.

This clonotype occurred a few times. This chain connects TRBV2 to TRBJ2-3; 8 nucleotides agree with TRBD1. Germline CDR1 is SNHLY and CDR2 is FYNNEI. V dropped 6 bases and J dropped 3; count of bases not matched to a gene: 11. The CDR3 is 16 residues long. CDR3 nucleotide sequence: TGTGCCAGCAGGAGCCGACAGGGGTTGGTAACAGATACGCAGTATTTT. Residues: CASRSRQGLVTDTQYF.